This record looks at one T cell receptor (beta chain) sequence and its context. This sample is part of a study of technical replicates of blood from a few donors. Trimming at V came to 3 bases and at J to 0 bases, leaving 1 base not matched to a gene. The CDR3 totals 15 residues. The germline gives CDR1 SGHDT, CDR2 YYEEEE. Method: immunoSEQ multiplex PCR; TCRdb's copy keeps in-frame clones and lacks some. Found here are tens of thousands of clones, 85% to 95% of them singletons; the top ten hold around 3%. The rearrangement uses TRBV5-6 and TRBJ1-2; 11 nucleotides agree with TRBD1. The material sequenced was PBMCs. The sequence came from a human donor in good health. Some clones in this sample may be carry-over from other donors' samples. For the CDR3, the DNA is TGTGCCAGCAGCTGGGACAGGGGGGCTAACTATGGCTACACCTTC. It translates to CASSWDRGANYGYTF.